This TCR beta chain was captured in a study of radiation and T cells in renal cell carcinoma. Findings of the study overall: From baseline, blood top tumor clonotypes peaked at 2 weeks post-radiation.

Clones were read by immunoSEQ multiplex PCR, and TCRdb kept only the in-frame ones, dropping some. The table shows more than 150,000 clones, with over 80% occurring only once. On this clone: The antigen is not known.

The time point denotes: blood 2 weeks post-SBRT. Regarding treatment: 15 Gy SBRT to primary tumor, nephrectomy 4 weeks later. After SBRT, blood was collected at 2 and 4 weeks, plus baseline. The germline V gene encodes CDR1 MNHEY and CDR2 SMNVEV (reference sequence). V lost 1 base and J 8 bases, leaving 11 bases between the germline ends. CDR3 length: 13 amino acids. The chain couples TRBV27 to TRBJ1-2; possible D gene TRBD1, 5 bases. This clonotype was obtained from a woman aged 50 to 60 with renal cell carcinoma. This material consisted of blood, taken from a patient whose treatment included radiotherapy and nephrectomy. The CDR3 nucleotides read TGTGCCAGCAGTTTATTTGGGCAGGGCGGCTACACCTTC. Amino acid sequence: CASSLFGQGGYTF.